Here is one T cell receptor (beta chain) with its context. Antigen unknown. Over several immunoSEQ plates, each subset's genomic DNA was distributed in even portions. Sorted-subset replicate PCRs used approximately 190 ng of genomic DNA. This amount corresponded to tens of thousands of T cell genomes. Some clones are missing from TCRdb's copy, which holds only in-frame ones; the method was immunoSEQ multiplex PCR. The sample consists of about 380,000 clones, about 96% of them appearing once. The CDR3 is made up of 15 amino acids. The record originates from a study of shared clonotypes between healthy human individuals. Study-wide results and caveats: Against clonotypes common to all four donors, non-shared ones had lower generation probabilities. Generally, naive subsets came out with larger estimated richness than memory subsets.

This sequence originates from a man younger than 40 in good health. The rearrangement links TRBV12-1 to TRBJ1-4; the table's D call of TRBD1 was not tested on the DNA. TRBV12-1 is a recognized pseudogene. Sequences were obtained from memory CD8+ T cells sorted from blood. The subset: CD45RO+ cells pooled with CCR7-negative TemRA cells. This chain's CDR3 is CASSQDRATNEKLFF. CDR3 coding DNA: TGTGCCAGCAGTCAGGACAGGGCAACTAATGAAAAACTGTTTTTT.